The TCR beta chain under discussion was sequenced for a study of regulatory dendritic cells for organ transplantation. General study results and limits: Memory T cells were less diverse than naive, with memory CD8+ most oligoclonal. Alloreactive memory CD8+ T cell pools varied considerably between individuals.

Memory T cells were CD45RO+, naive were CD45RA+, sorted by FACS. The repertoire was sequenced with immunoSEQ multiplex PCR; TCRdb's copy has only in-frame clones and lacks some. The sample consists of under 45,000 clones, roughly 91% of them appearing once. V lost 7 bases, J lost 0 bases, and 5 bases lay in between. CDR1 and CDR2 from the germline V gene are MDHEN and SYDVKM. CDR3 length: 12 residues. Concerning this clone: Its target is not known.

The TCR originated in a human donor in good health. The source material was naive CD4+ T cells from blood. Subset denoted: CD45RA+ naive T cells. The rearrangement uses TRBV28 and TRBJ2-3; D remains ambiguous. The CDR3 reads CASMHSTDTQYF. The CDR3 DNA is TGTGCCAGCATGCATAGCACAGATACGCAGTATTTT.